The 13 T cell receptor beta chains below were found in one sample sequenced in a study of T cell responses to AZD1222 COVID-19 vaccine. Assay used: immunoSEQ multiplex PCR; TCRdb lists only in-frame clones, some missing. The repertoire holds about 190,000 clones, with approximately 91% as singletons. The specimen was peripheral blood, collected on day 0 of AZD1222 vaccination. The receptors originated from an adult in good health.

The chain links TRBV13 to TRBJ2-1; no firm D call. Trimming cost V 2 bases and J 3 bases, with 2 bases left between them. Germline loops: CDR1 PRHDT, CDR2 FYEKMQ (reference sequence). This CDR3 contains 12 residues. The CDR3: CASSLSYNEQFF. CDR3 in DNA: TGTGCCAGCAGCTTAAGCTACAATGAGCAGTTCTTC.

The V gene is TRBV3-1 (or the pseudogene TRBV3-2), the J gene TRBJ2-7, with D perhaps TRBD2 (6 bases). Germline CDR1 reads LGHDT; CDR2 reads YNNKEL (reference sequence). This CDR3 spans 13 amino acids. With 3 bases removed from V and 4 bases from J, the gap between germline ends came to 10 bases. CDR3 residues: CASSHLSGYEQYF. The CDR3 nucleotides read TGTGCCAGCAGCCACTTGAGCGGGTACGAGCAGTACTTC.

This clone was recorded a few times. The chain is built from TRBV15 and TRBJ1-5; weak D call: TRBD1 (5 bases). Looked up from germline, CDR1 is LNHNV and CDR2 is YYDKDF (reference sequence). Trimming shortened V by 5 bases and J by 3 bases, and 11 bases separated the two germline ends. This CDR3 has 14 amino acids. The chain's CDR3 is CATSGQGFNQPQHF. The CDR3 nucleotides are TGTGCCACCAGCGGGCAGGGTTTCAATCAGCCCCAGCATTTT.

The chain joins TRBV19 to TRBJ2-7; 7 bases map to TRBD1. CDR1 is LNHDA, CDR2 SQIVND, per germline (reference sequence). The CDR3 covers 15 residues. V trimming: 5 bases; J trimming: 8 bases; junction bases outside the gene matches: 15. The CDR3 loop reads CASSEPGTEFVKQYF. In nucleotides, the CDR3 is TGTGCCAGTAGTGAACCCGGGACAGAGTTTGTCAAGCAGTACTTC. Full variable domain (rest looked up from reference TRBV19 and TRBJ2-7): DGGITQSPKYLFRKEGQNVTLSCEQNLNHDAMYWYRQDPGQGLRLIYYSQIVNDFQKGDIAEGYSVSREKKESFPLTVTSAQKNPTAFYLCASSEPGTEFVKQYFGPGTRLTVT.

The genes are TRBV27 and TRBJ1-2, with TRBD1 identical over 7 bases. This CDR3 region has 17 residues. The ends lost 1 base at V and 4 bases at J; junction bases unmatched: 12. Germline CDR1 is MNHEY and CDR2 is SMNVEV (reference sequence). The CDR3 sequence is CASSLYSSGRGGYGYTF. The CDR3 DNA reads TGTGCCAGCAGTTTATATTCCTCTGGCAGGGGGGGCTATGGCTACACCTTC.

The chain employs TRBV27 and TRBJ1-1; no reliable D call. CDR3 length: 13 amino acids. V was shortened by 10 bases and J by 0 bases, with 12 bases between the two germline ends. In germline, CDR1 is MNHEY, CDR2 SMNVEV (reference sequence). The CDR3 region is CATRAEMNTEAFF. The DNA of the CDR3 is TGTGCCACCCGGGCCGAAATGAACACTGAAGCTTTCTTT.

The V call is TRBV10-1, the J call TRBJ1-3; 8 bases line up with TRBD1. Germline loops: CDR1 WNHNN, CDR2 SYGVQD (reference sequence). The CDR3 covers 18 residues. The J segment lost 0 bases and the V segment lost 3 bases, leaving 10 bases of the junction unmatched. Written as DNA, the CDR3 is TGCGCCAGCAGTGAATTAGGGACAGGCAACTACTCTGGAAACACCATATATTTT. Translated, it gives CASSELGTGNYSGNTIYF.

In regard to this clone: Other nucleotide sequences in the sample specify the same CDR3. The chain uses TRBV2 and TRBJ1-3; no definite D call. The germline V gene encodes CDR1 SNHLY and CDR2 FYNNEI. The CDR3 is made up of 14 amino acids. The ends were cut back, 4 bases at V and 1 base at J, with 8 bases in the middle. The CDR3 DNA follows: TGTGCCAGCAGTGCTTCGTCTTCTGGAAACACCATATATTTT. The encoded protein is CASSASSSGNTIYF.

This clone was seen a single time. Other nucleotide sequences in the sample specify the same CDR3. The genes are TRBV6-5 and TRBJ1-6; D unclear. Germline lookup yields CDR1 MNHEY and CDR2 SVGAGI. Trimming pared 6 bases from V and 0 bases from J, leaving 3 bases between. CDR3 length equals 13 residues. The CDR3 DNA reads TGTGCCAGCAGGGACTCCTATAATTCACCCCTCCACTTT. Its protein is CASRDSYNSPLHF.

DNA of the CDR3: TGTGCCAGTAGGACAAACCCGCCAGGACCGGGGAACACTGAAGCTTTCTTT. This sequence encodes CASRTNPPGPGNTEAFF. The chain couples TRBV19 to TRBJ1-1; D gene unclear. V was cut by 6 bases and J by 1 base, with 21 bases left in between. The length of the CDR3 is 17 residues. CDR1 and CDR2 from the germline V gene are LNHDA and SQIVND (reference sequence).

The chain joins TRBV25-1 to TRBJ1-5; D is undetermined. The CDR3 totals 17 residues. CDR1 is MGHDK, CDR2 SYGVNS, per germline. V lost 1 base and J 2 bases, leaving 15 bases between the germline ends. The CDR3 protein is CASSEWGDPSGNQPQHF. The CDR3, as DNA: TGTGCCAGCAGTGAATGGGGAGACCCCAGTGGCAATCAGCCCCAGCATTTT.

The rearrangement uses TRBV5-6 and TRBJ1-2, with 7 bases identical to TRBD1. Germline V gives CDR1 SGHDT, CDR2 YYEEEE. The CDR3 is 14 residues long. V lost 4 bases to trimming and J lost 7 bases; unmatched junction nucleotides: 10. As DNA, the CDR3 is TGTGCCAGCAGCCTAGGTTTAGGGGGCAGTGGCTACACCTTC. Protein product: CASSLGLGGSGYTF.

The DNA of the CDR3 is TGTGCCAGCAGTTTGGGACGCGGCAGCACAGATACGCAGTATTTT. Its protein is CASSLGRGSTDTQYF. This chain connects TRBV27 to TRBJ2-3; D may match TRBD1 or TRBD2 (5 bases each). Germline CDR1 and CDR2: MNHEY and SMNVEV (reference sequence). The CDR3 contains 15 residues. V was trimmed by 3 bases and J by 0 bases, leaving 10 bases between them.